Listed here are 17 T cell receptor beta chains from one sample, sequenced in a study of T cell responses to AZD1222 COVID-19 vaccine. Assay: immunoSEQ multiplex PCR; the TCRdb copy retains only in-frame clones and omits some. Here the sample spans over 85,000 clones, 85% to 95% being singletons. Sequenced material: peripheral blood, taken on day 0 of AZD1222 vaccination. The source is an adult in good health.

This chain uses TRBV5-1 with TRBJ2-1; D gene ambiguous. The germline CDR1 and CDR2 sequences are SGHRS and YFSETQ. This CDR3 region has 14 residues. Trimming cost V 0 bases and J 8 bases, with 12 bases left between them. CDR3 sequence: CASSLEGSFDEQFF. DNA for the CDR3: TGCGCCAGCAGCTTGGAGGGTAGCTTCGATGAGCAGTTCTTC.

In its sample, this clone was seen once. The rearrangement links TRBV19 to TRBJ2-3; D gene ambiguous. Between the trimmed V and J ends, which lost 0 bases and 6 bases, there was a span of 7 bases. The germline V gene has CDR1 LNHDA and CDR2 SQIVND (reference sequence). The CDR3 runs 13 residues. The CDR3 protein is CASSIDVVDTQYF. CDR3 sequence (DNA): TGTGCCAGTAGTATAGATGTTGTGGATACGCAGTATTTT.

The rearrangement joins TRBV7-6 to TRBJ1-5, with a possible D match to TRBD1 (5 bases). CDR1 is SGHVS and CDR2 is FNYEAQ in the germline V gene. The CDR3 consists of 15 residues. V was cut by 4 bases and J by 1 base, with 11 bases left in between. The CDR3 bases are TGTGCCAGCAGCTCAGCAGGGTACAGCAATCAGCCCCAGCATTTT. Its translation: CASSSAGYSNQPQHF. The variable domain in full, with the rest retrieved from reference TRBV7-6 and TRBJ1-5, is GAGVSQSPRYKVTKRGQDVALRCDPISGHVSLYWYRQALGQGPEFLTYFNYEAQQDKSGLPNDRFSAERPEGSISTLTIQRTEQRDSAMYRCASSSAGYSNQPQHFGDGTRLSIL.

Here the CDR3 reads CASTTGQGRLRTEAFF. CDR3 coding DNA: TGTGCCAGTACAACCGGGCAGGGTAGGTTGCGGACTGAAGCTTTCTTT. The chain joins TRBV19 to TRBJ1-1; possible D gene TRBD1, 5 bases. The CDR3 spans 16 residues. V lost 7 bases and J 5 bases, leaving 23 bases between the germline ends. Germline V gene lookup returns CDR1 LNHDA and CDR2 SQIVND (reference sequence).

The chain is built from TRBV29-1 and TRBJ2-7; a possible D gene is TRBD1 (7 bases). CDR3 length: 12 residues. Germline-derived CDR1 and CDR2 are SQVTM and ANQGSEA. Trimming pared 4 bases from V and 4 bases from J, leaving 11 bases between. CDR3 nucleotide sequence: TGCAGCGTTGCCCAGGGGGGATACGAGCAGTACTTC. It encodes CSVAQGGYEQYF.

This chain joins TRBV6-5 and TRBJ2-1; 7 bases are a match to TRBD1. V shed 7 bases, J shed 2 bases, and the junction held 5 bases outside the gene matches. Germline assignment: CDR1 MNHEY and CDR2 SVGAGI. This CDR3 has 14 amino acids. CDR3 DNA sequence: TGTGCCAGCAAGCAGGGGGACACCTACAATGAGCAGTTCTTC. Amino acids: CASKQGDTYNEQFF.

The V and J genes are TRBV5-6 and TRBJ2-7; weak D call: TRBD1 (6 bases). Germline assignment: CDR1 SGHDT and CDR2 YYEEEE. Trimming stripped 1 base from V and 6 bases from J, with 11 bases between. This CDR3 has 13 amino acids. CDR3 residues: CASSLRQGIEQYF. The CDR3 DNA reads TGTGCCAGCAGCTTGCGGCAGGGGATCGAGCAGTACTTC.

This chain uses TRBV5-4 with TRBJ2-7; TRBD1 agrees at 11 bases. This CDR3 region has 15 residues. Per germline, CDR1 SGHNT and CDR2 YYREEE (reference sequence). V lost 4 bases, J lost 6 bases, and 9 bases stayed unmatched. The CDR3 here is CASSIGRGTGGEQYF. In DNA form, the CDR3 reads TGTGCCAGCAGCATTGGAAGGGGGACAGGGGGCGAGCAGTACTTC.

This rearrangement joins TRBV28 to TRBJ2-1; 9 nucleotides align to TRBD2. The CDR3 loop spans 13 amino acids. V lost 8 bases, J lost 8 bases, and 7 bases stayed unmatched. CDR1 MDHEN and CDR2 SYDVKM come from the germline V gene. The CDR3 DNA reads as TGTGCCAGCTCGAGCGGGGGGATCGATGAGCAGTTCTTC. This encodes CASSSGGIDEQFF.

With respect to this clone: One end of the junction is discordant with germline, which a read error may explain. This chain joins TRBV27 and TRBJ2-7; D is unclear. Germline values: CDR1 MNHEY, CDR2 SMNVEV (reference sequence). This CDR3 comprises 13 residues. The CDR3 DNA follows: TGTGCCGGCAGTTTATCGATCTCCTACGAGCAGTACTTC. Its protein is CAGSLSISYEQYF.

V usage is TRBV6-5 and J usage is TRBJ1-3; 7 bases fit TRBD1. CDR3 length: 13 residues. The trim removed 8 bases at V and 2 bases at J, leaving 3 bases unmatched. CDR1 and CDR2 (germline): MNHEY, SVGAGI. The CDR3: CASGDRAGNTIYF. The CDR3 DNA follows: TGTGCCAGCGGAGACAGGGCTGGAAACACCATATATTTT.

The genes are TRBV4-1 and TRBJ2-7, with D perhaps TRBD2 (6 bases). V lost 4 bases to trimming and J lost 4 bases, with 11 bases between them. This CDR3 contains 13 residues. Germline values: CDR1 MGHRA, CDR2 YSYEKL. The CDR3 DNA follows: TGCGCCAGCAGCCCGGTGGGGGGTTACGAGCAGTACTTC. Its translation: CASSPVGGYEQYF.

The rearrangement links TRBV1 to TRBJ1-1; the table's D call of TRBD1 was not tested on the DNA. TRBV1 is a pseudogene segment. This CDR3 is built from 12 residues. This chain's CDR3 is CTSSQRDREAFF. CDR3 DNA sequence: TGCACCAGCAGCCAACGGGACAGGGAAGCTTTCTTT.

This chain joins TRBV3-1 (or the pseudogene TRBV3-2) and TRBJ2-2; D not resolved. V was cut by 3 bases and J by 4 bases, with 9 bases left in between. The CDR3 spans 14 residues. Looked up from germline, CDR1 is LGHDT and CDR2 is YNNKEL (reference sequence). The DNA of the CDR3 is TGTGCCAGCAGCCATCTGCAGGCCACCGGGGAGCTGTTTTTT. Translating it yields CASSHLQATGELFF.

CDR3 sequence (DNA): TGTGCCAGCAGCCAGGGGGGAGCCGGGGAGCTGTTTTTT. It translates to CASSQGGAGELFF. V usage is TRBV7-3 and J usage is TRBJ2-2, with a weak D call TRBD1 (7 bases). The CDR3 totals 13 residues. Germline-derived CDR1 and CDR2 are SGHTA and FQGTGA. V was pared by 5 bases and J by 6 bases, with 10 bases between.

This chain connects TRBV24-1 to TRBJ2-1; 8 nucleotides align to TRBD2. CDR1 is KGHDR and CDR2 is SFDVKD in the germline V gene. The V segment lost 5 bases and the J segment 9 bases; nucleotides outside the gene matches: 2. This CDR3 is built from 12 residues. The CDR3, as DNA: TGTGCCACCAGTGTTCGGGGGGGTGAGCAGTTCTTC. This gives the protein CATSVRGGEQFF.

This clone was counted between two and nine times. This chain links TRBV6-5 with TRBJ2-7, with 7 positions matching TRBD1. The CDR3 runs to 14 residues. Germline CDR1 MNHEY, CDR2 SVGAGI. The V gene end was trimmed by 5 bases and the J gene end by 4 bases; junction bases not matched to a gene: 8. This chain's CDR3 is CASSIRDSQYEQYF. As DNA, the CDR3 is TGTGCCAGCAGTATCCGGGACAGCCAGTACGAGCAGTACTTC.